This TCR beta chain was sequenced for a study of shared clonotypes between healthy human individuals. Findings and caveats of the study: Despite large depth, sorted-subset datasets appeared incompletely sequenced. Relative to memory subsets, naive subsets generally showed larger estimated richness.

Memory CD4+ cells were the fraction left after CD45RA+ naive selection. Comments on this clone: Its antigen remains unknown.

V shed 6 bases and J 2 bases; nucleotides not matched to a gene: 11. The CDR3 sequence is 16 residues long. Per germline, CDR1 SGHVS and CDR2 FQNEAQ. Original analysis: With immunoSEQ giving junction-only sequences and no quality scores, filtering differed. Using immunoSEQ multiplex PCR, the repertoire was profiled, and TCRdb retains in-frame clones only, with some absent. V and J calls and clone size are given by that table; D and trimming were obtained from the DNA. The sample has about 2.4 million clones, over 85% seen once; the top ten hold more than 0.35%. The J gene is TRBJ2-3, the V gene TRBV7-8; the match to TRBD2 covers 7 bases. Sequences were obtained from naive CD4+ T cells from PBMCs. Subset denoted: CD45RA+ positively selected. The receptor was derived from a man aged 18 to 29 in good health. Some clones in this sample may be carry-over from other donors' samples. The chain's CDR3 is CASRRGGKSPTDTQYF. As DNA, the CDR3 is TGTGCCAGCAGGAGGGGAGGGAAAAGCCCCACAGATACGCAGTATTTT.